This TCR beta chain is drawn from a study of blood T cell repertoires in COVID-19. On the study more broadly: Acute and convalescent COVID-19 specimens originated in the United States, Italy and Spain.

This CDR3 region has 18 residues. The V end was cut by 0 bases, the J end by 1 base, with 17 bases between. CDR1 SGHRS and CDR2 YFSETQ come from the germline V gene. Original processing methods: Estimation of nucleated cell counts relied on the amplification of reference gene primers. The protocol was immunoSEQ multiplex PCR, while the TCRdb copy is restricted to in-frame clones and leaves out a portion. The D gene and trimming were derived from the DNA, and the V and J assignments and clone size from that table. The sample shows tens of thousands of clones, 70% to 85% of them seen only once. This TCR came from a human donor in a cohort sampled during active COVID-19. The sequencing sample was made of peripheral blood. This chain links TRBV5-1 with TRBJ2-1, with D possibly matching TRBD2 (5 bases). DNA for the CDR3: TGCGCCAGCAGCTTGGCCGGGGAAGGGAGAGGGTCCTACAATGAGCAGTTCTTC. Protein: CASSLAGEGRGSYNEQFF.